Sequencing of this TCR beta chain was carried out in a study of blood T cell repertoires in COVID-19. Turning to the study itself: Collection of acute and convalescent COVID-19 samples took place in the United States, Italy and Spain.

Original processing notes: Reference gene primers were amplified, and this amplification served to estimate nucleated cell counts. Libraries were prepared by immunoSEQ multiplex PCR; TCRdb keeps only in-frame clonotypes and omits some of them. V, J and clone size derive from that table, while D and trimming were established from the DNA sequence. The sample yields 50,000 to 65,000 clones, roughly 89% seen once. Looked up from germline, CDR1 is SGHRS and CDR2 is YFSETQ. The V end was cut by 3 bases, the J end by 3 bases, with 18 bases between. The CDR3 runs 16 residues. This TCR derives from a human donor in a cohort sampled during active COVID-19. Specimen: peripheral blood. V and J are TRBV5-1 and TRBJ1-2; possible D gene TRBD1, 5 bases. CDR3 sequence reads: CASSSAGALWDYGYTF. In nucleotides, the CDR3 is TGCGCCAGCAGCTCTGCTGGGGCACTATGGGACTATGGCTACACCTTC. Drawing the rest from reference TRBV5-1 and TRBJ1-2, the complete variable domain is KAGVTQTPRYLIKTRGQQVTLSCSPISGHRSVSWYQQTPGQGLQFLFEYFSETQRNKGNFPGRFSGRQFSNSRSEMNVSTLELGDSALYLCASSSAGALWDYGYTFGSGTRLTVV.